This T cell receptor beta chain was retrieved from a study of identical twins. The study's findings and limits: Rather than following the same donors, the conclusions depended on cross-sectional statistical analysis. Diverse VJ usage suggested most zero-insertion clonotypes were not invariant T cells. Reduced insertions were recorded for abundant cord blood beta clonotypes, with no such pattern in memory repertoires.

The CDR3 covers 15 residues. Germline CDR1 SGHRS, CDR2 YFSETQ. The germline V and J ends were trimmed by 1 base and 0 bases, with 7 bases remaining between them. This clonotype was observed at least ten times. What it binds is unknown. TCRdb ran MiXCR on the 5' RACE reads and lists one entry per CDR3 protein. The sample records 220,000 or so distinct CDR3 sequences, roughly 7% being singletons. Donors uniformly comprised healthy Caucasians. The data were also submitted as part of a second study, on yellow fever vaccine responses in identical twins.

The rearrangement joins TRBV5-1 to TRBJ2-2; the D is unclear. Material: memory (CD45RO+) T cells sorted from blood. The sequence was collected from a woman aged 18 to 35 in good health. CDR3 nucleotide sequence: TGCGCCAGCAGCTTGAGCAGCTCGAACACCGGGGAGCTGTTTTTT. This gives the protein CASSLSSSNTGELFF.